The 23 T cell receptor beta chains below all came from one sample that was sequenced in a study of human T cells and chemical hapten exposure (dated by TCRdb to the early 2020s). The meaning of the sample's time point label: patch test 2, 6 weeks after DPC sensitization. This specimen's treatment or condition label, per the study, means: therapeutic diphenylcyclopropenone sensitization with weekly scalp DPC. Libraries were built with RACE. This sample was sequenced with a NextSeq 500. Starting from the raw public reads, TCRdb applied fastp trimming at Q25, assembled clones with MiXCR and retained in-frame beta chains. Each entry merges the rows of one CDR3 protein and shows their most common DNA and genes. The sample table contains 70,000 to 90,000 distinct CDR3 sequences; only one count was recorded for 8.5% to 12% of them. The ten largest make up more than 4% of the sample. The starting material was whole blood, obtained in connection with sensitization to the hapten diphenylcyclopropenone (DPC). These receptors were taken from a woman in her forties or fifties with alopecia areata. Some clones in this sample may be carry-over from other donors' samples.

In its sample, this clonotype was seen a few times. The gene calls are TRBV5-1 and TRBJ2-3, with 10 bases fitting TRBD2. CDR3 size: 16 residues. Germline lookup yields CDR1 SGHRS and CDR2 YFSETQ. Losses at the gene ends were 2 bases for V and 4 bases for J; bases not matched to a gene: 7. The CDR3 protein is CASSFTSGMRADTQYF. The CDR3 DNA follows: TGCGCCAGCAGCTTTACTAGCGGGATGCGGGCAGATACGCAGTATTTT.

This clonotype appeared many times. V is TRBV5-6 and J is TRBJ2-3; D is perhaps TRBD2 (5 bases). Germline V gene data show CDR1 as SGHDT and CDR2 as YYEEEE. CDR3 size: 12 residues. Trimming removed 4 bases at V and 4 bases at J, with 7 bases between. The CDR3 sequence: CASSVGADTQYF. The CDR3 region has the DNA TGTGCCAGCAGCGTGGGAGCAGATACGCAGTATTTT.

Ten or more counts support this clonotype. CDR3 residues: CASSPRSTGTSAARSSYEQYF. CDR3 coding DNA: TGTGCCAGCAGTCCTCGATCAACCGGGACTAGCGCTGCCCGCAGCTCCTACGAGCAGTACTTC. The chain recombines TRBV7-9 with TRBJ2-7, with TRBD2 identical over 10 bases. V lost 6 bases and J lost 0; bases outside the gene matches: 23. Looked up from germline, CDR1 is SEHNR and CDR2 is FQNEAQ (reference sequence). The CDR3 has 21 amino acids.

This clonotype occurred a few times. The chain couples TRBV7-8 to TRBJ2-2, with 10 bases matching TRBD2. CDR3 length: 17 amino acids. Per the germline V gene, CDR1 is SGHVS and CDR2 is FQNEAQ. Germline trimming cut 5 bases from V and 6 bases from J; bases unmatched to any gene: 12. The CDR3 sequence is CASSRASSGSIPGELFF. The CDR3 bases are TGTGCCAGCAGCCGAGCCTCTAGCGGGAGTATCCCCGGGGAGCTGTTTTTT. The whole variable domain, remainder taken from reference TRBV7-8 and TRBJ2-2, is GAGVSQSPRYKVAKRGQDVALRCDPISGHVSLFWYQQALGQGPEFLTYFQNEAQLDKSGLPSDRFFAERPEGSVSTLKIQRTQQEDSAVYLCASSRASSGSIPGELFFGEGSRLTVL.

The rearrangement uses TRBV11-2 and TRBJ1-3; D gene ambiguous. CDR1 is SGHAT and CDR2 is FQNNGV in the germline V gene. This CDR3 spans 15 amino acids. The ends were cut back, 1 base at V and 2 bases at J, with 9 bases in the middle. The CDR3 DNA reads TGTGCCAGCAGCTTAGGAACAGACCCTGGAAACACCATATATTTT. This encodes CASSLGTDPGNTIYF.

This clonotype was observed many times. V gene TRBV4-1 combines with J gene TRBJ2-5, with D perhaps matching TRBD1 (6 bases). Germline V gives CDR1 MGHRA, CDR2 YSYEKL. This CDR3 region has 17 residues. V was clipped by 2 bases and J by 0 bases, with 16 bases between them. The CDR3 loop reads CASSQRPLRDNQETQYF. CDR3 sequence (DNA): TGCGCCAGCAGCCAACGCCCTCTCCGGGACAACCAAGAGACCCAGTACTTC.

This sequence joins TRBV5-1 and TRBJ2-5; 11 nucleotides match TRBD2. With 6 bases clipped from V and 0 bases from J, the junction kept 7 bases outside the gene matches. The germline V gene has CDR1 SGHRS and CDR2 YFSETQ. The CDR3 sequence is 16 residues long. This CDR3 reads CASTIATSGNQETQYF. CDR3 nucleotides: TGCGCCAGCACGATTGCGACTAGCGGGAACCAAGAGACCCAGTACTTC.

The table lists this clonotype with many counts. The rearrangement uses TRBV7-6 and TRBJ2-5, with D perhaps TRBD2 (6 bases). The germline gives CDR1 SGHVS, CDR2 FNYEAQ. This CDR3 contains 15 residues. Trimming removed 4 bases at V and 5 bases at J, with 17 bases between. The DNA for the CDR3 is TGTGCCAGCAGCTCCGCCGGGGGAGGAGGGGAGACCCAGTACTTC. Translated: CASSSAGGGGETQYF.

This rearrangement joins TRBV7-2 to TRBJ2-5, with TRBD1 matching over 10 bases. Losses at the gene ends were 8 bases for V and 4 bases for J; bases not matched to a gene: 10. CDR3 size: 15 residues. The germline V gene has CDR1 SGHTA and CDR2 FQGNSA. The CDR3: CASPSRQGARETQYF. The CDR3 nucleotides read TGTGCCAGCCCCTCCAGACAGGGGGCGCGAGAGACCCAGTACTTC.

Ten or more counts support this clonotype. CDR3 nucleotides: TGTGCCAGCACCGGGACGGGCTATGGCTACACCTTC. Translated, it gives CASTGTGYGYTF. The chain recombines TRBV6-1 with TRBJ1-2, with D perhaps TRBD1 (5 bases). This CDR3 has 12 amino acids. The germline gives CDR1 MNHNS, CDR2 SASEGT. V shed 7 bases and J shed 4 bases, with 10 bases lying between them.

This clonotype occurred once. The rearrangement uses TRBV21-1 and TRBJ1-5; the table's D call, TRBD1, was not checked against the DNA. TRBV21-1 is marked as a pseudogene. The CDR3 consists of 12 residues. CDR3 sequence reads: CASSSPCQPQHF. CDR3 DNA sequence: TGTGCCAGCAGCTCCCCCTGTCAGCCCCAGCATTTT.

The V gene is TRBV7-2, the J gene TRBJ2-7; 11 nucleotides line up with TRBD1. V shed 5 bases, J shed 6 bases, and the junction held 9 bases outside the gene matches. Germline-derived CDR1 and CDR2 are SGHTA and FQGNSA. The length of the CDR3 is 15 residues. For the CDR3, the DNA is TGTGCCAGCAGCCGGACAGGGGGCAACAGAATCGAGCAGTACTTC. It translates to CASSRTGGNRIEQYF.

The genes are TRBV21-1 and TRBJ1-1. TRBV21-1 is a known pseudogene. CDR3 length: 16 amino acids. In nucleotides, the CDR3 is TGTGCCAGCAGCAAAGGGTCAGGTCATTTGGACACTGAAGCTTTCTTT. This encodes CASSKGSGHLDTEAFF.

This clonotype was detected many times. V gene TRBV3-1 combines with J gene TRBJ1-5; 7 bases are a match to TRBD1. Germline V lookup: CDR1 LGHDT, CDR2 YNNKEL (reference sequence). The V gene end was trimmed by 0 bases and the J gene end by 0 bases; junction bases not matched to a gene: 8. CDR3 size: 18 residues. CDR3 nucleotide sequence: TGTGCCAGCAGCCAAGATTCCCCCGGGACAGCTAGCAATCAGCCCCAGCATTTT. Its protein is CASSQDSPGTASNQPQHF.

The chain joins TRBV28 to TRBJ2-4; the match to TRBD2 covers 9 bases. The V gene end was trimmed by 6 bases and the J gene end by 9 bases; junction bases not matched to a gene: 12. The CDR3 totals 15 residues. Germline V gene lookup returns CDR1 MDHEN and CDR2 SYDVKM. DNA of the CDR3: TGTGCCAGCAGACCGACAGCGGGAGGATCCGGCATTCAGTACTTC. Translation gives CASRPTAGGSGIQYF. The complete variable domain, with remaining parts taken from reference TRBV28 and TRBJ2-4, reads DVKVTQSSRYLVKRTGEKVFLECVQDMDHENMFWYRQDPGLGLRLIYFSYDVKMKEKGDIPEGYSVSREKKERFSLILESASTNQTSMYLCASRPTAGGSGIQYFGAGTRLSVL.

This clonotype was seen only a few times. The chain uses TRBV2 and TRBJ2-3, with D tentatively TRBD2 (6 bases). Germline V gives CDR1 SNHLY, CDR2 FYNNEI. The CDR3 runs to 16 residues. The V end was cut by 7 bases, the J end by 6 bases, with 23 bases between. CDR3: CASNTPGTSSLDTQYF. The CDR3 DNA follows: TGTGCCAGCAACACACCCGGGACTTCTAGTTTGGATACGCAGTATTTT.

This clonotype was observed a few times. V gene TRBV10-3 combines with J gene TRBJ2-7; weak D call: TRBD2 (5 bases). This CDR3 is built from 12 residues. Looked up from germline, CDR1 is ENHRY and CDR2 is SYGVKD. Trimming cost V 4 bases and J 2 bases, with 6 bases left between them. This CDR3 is CAISASTYEQYF. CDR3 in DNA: TGTGCCATCAGTGCTAGCACCTACGAGCAGTACTTC.

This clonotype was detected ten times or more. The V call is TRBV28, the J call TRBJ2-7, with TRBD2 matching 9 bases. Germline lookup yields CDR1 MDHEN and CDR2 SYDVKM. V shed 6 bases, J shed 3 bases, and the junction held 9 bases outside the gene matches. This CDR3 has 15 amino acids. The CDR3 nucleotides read TGTGCCAGCAGGGGATCGACTAGCGGAAACTACGAGCAGTACTTC. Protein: CASRGSTSGNYEQYF.

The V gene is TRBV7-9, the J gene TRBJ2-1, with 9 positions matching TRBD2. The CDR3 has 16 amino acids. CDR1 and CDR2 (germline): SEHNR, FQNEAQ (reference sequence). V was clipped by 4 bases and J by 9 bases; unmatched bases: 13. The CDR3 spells CASSSGVIAGVGEQFF. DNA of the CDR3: TGTGCCAGCAGCTCTGGGGTGATAGCGGGAGTCGGTGAGCAGTTCTTC. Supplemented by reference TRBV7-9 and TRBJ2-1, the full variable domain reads DTGVSQNPRHKITKRGQNVTFRCDPISEHNRLYWYRQTLGQGPEFLTYFQNEAQLEKSRLLSDRFSAERPKGSFSTLEIQRTEQGDSAMYLCASSSGVIAGVGEQFFGPGTRLTVL.

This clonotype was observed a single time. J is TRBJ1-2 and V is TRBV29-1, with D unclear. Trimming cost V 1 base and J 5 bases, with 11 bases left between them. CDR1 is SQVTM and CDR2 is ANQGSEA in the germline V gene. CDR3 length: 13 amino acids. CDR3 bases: TGCAGCGTTGAAGTTGGGTATCAATATGGCTACACCTTC. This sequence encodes CSVEVGYQYGYTF.

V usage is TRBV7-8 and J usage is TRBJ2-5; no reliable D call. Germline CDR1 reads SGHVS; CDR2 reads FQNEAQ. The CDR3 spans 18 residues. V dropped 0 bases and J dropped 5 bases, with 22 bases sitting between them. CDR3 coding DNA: TGTGCCAGCAGCTTAGCGCGATTAGCACAACCCGAGAGGGAGACCCAGTACTTC. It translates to CASSLARLAQPERETQYF.

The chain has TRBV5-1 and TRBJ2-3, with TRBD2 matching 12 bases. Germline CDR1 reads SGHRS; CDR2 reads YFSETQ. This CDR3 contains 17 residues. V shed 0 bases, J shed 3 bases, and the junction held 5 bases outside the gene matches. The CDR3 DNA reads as TGCGCCAGCAGCTTGGCTTCGCTAGCGGGAGGGACAGATACGCAGTATTTT. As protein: CASSLASLAGGTDTQYF.

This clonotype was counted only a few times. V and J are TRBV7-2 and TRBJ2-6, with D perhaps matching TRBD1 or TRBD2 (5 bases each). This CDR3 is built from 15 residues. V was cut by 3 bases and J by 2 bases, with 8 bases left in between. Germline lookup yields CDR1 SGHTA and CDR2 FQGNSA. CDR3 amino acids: CASSFMGPGANVLTF. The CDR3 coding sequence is TGTGCCAGCAGCTTTATGGGACCTGGGGCCAACGTCCTGACTTTC.